One and the same sample provided the 16 T cell receptor beta chains below, sequenced in a study of yellow fever vaccine responses in identical twins. TCRdb used MiXCR to reprocess the RT-PCR reads, holding one entry per CDR3 protein. This sample has a few hundred distinct CDR3 sequences, with more than 60% found just once. Sequences were derived from T cells from blood (PBMCs), unsorted or a sorted subset (not recorded which), sampled before or after yellow fever vaccination (not recorded which). These receptor sequences come from a female donor who received the yellow fever vaccine.

V usage is TRBV11-3 and J usage is TRBJ2-1, with 7 nucleotides matching TRBD2. The trim removed 1 base at V and 7 bases at J, leaving 10 bases unmatched. The germline CDR1 and CDR2 sequences are SGHNT and YENEEA. CDR3 size: 16 residues. For the CDR3, the DNA is TGTGCCAGCAGCTTAGGGGGGGGAGCTTCTTGGAATGAGCAGTTCTTC. Protein: CASSLGGGASWNEQFF.

The table lists this clonotype with a count of one. The gene calls are TRBV2 and TRBJ2-2, with a weak D call TRBD1 (5 bases). V lost 3 bases and J lost 10, with 18 bases in between. CDR3 size: 15 residues. CDR1 is SNHLY, CDR2 FYNNEI, per germline. Written as DNA, the CDR3 is TGTGCCAGCAGTGATGGCAGGGTAGGAAGGGAGGAGCTGTTTTTT. It encodes CASSDGRVGREELFF.

The V call is TRBV20-1, the J call TRBJ1-1, with unresolved D. Trimming took 0 bases from V and 3 from J, leaving 8 bases between them. This CDR3 is 13 amino acids long. CDR1 DFQATT and CDR2 SNEGSKA come from the germline V gene (reference sequence). Here the CDR3 DNA reads TGCAGTGCTAGAGATGGTCAGTACACTGAAGCTTTCTTT. It encodes CSARDGQYTEAFF.

This rearrangement joins TRBV28 to TRBJ2-5; 7 nucleotides agree with TRBD1. Germline V CDR1 and CDR2: MDHEN, SYDVKM. The CDR3 runs 14 residues. V lost 6 bases and J lost 7; bases outside the gene matches: 11. The CDR3 coding sequence is TGTGCCAGCAGGACAACAGGGGCACGGGCGACCCAGTACTTC. Translated: CASRTTGARATQYF.

The chain is built from TRBV6-1 and TRBJ1-1; TRBD1 might be the D (6 bases). V lost 6 bases to trimming and J lost 2 bases, with 13 bases between them. This CDR3 spans 14 amino acids. Germline CDR1 MNHNS, CDR2 SASEGT. For the CDR3, the DNA is TGTGCCAGCAGGAGGGACACCTCTAACACTGAAGCTTTCTTT. Translated: CASRRDTSNTEAFF.

The chain is built from TRBV20-1 and TRBJ2-7, with D uncertain. CDR3 length: 10 amino acids. V gave up 6 bases and J gave up 5 bases, with 8 bases separating them. Germline V CDR1 and CDR2: DFQATT, SNEGSKA (reference sequence). CDR3 nucleotides: TGCAGTGCCACTCTCCACGAGCAGTACTTC. It encodes CSATLHEQYF.

The chain combines TRBV29-1 with TRBJ2-1; tentative D call: TRBD2 (6 bases). V was pared by 5 bases and J by 0 bases, with 14 bases between. The CDR3 runs to 15 residues. Germline CDR1 SQVTM, CDR2 ANQGSEA. The CDR3 sequence is CSVSGTPSSYNEQFF. Written as DNA, the CDR3 is TGCAGCGTTTCCGGGACTCCGAGCTCCTACAATGAGCAGTTCTTC.

This clonotype was counted between two and nine times. The chain joins TRBV30 to TRBJ1-3, with no clear D. The CDR3 spans 13 residues. The V gene lost 4 bases and the J gene lost 0 bases, with 7 bases spanning the gap. The germline CDR1 and CDR2 sequences are GTSNPN and SVGIG (reference sequence). In DNA, the CDR3 is TGTGCCTGGACACACTTCTCTGGAAACACCATATATTTT. Amino acids: CAWTHFSGNTIYF.

The gene calls are TRBV10-3 and TRBJ1-2, with 9 positions matching TRBD1. The germline V gene has CDR1 ENHRY and CDR2 SYGVKD. The ends lost 0 bases at V and 3 bases at J; junction bases unmatched: 2. This CDR3 region has 15 residues. The CDR3 sequence is CAISESGTGYYGYTF. Here the CDR3 DNA reads TGTGCCATCAGTGAGTCCGGGACAGGGTACTATGGCTACACCTTC.

The rearrangement uses TRBV5-1 and TRBJ1-5; D remains ambiguous. V dropped 8 bases and J dropped 4 bases, with 16 bases sitting between them. In germline, CDR1 is SGHRS, CDR2 YFSETQ. The CDR3 runs 14 residues. The chain's CDR3 is CARNRTVLNQPQHF. DNA for the CDR3: TGCGCCAGGAACCGGACCGTTCTTAATCAGCCCCAGCATTTT.

This sequence joins TRBV10-1 and TRBJ1-2; D unclear. CDR3 length: 13 residues. The germline V gene has CDR1 WNHNN and CDR2 SYGVQD (reference sequence). The V gene lost 0 bases and the J gene lost 2 bases, with 4 bases spanning the gap. The chain's CDR3 is CASSESGNYGYTF. The CDR3 nucleotides read TGCGCCAGCAGTGAGTCGGGGAACTATGGCTACACCTTC.

The V call is TRBV4-3, the J call TRBJ1-2; no definite D call. The CDR3 has 15 residues. The V end was cut by 0 bases, the J end by 4 bases, with 12 bases between. The germline V gene has CDR1 LGHNA and CDR2 YSLEER. The DNA of the CDR3 is TGCGCCAGCAGCCAAGAGGTCAGTGAAACCTATGGCTACACCTTC. Translated: CASSQEVSETYGYTF.

V and J are TRBV6-2 or TRBV6-3 and TRBJ1-2; D is unresolved. V shed 4 bases and J shed 7 bases, with 22 bases lying between them. The CDR3 sequence is 16 residues long. Per germline, CDR1 MNHEY and CDR2 SVGEGT. CDR3 in amino acids: CASSSTSGRRSSGYTF. CDR3 sequence (DNA): TGTGCCAGCAGTTCCACTTCGGGCAGGCGCTCGAGTGGCTACACCTTC.

This clonotype showed up just a few times. The chain carries TRBV23-1 and TRBJ1-5, with D maybe TRBD1 (6 bases). TRBV23-1 is an open reading frame, and its role is uncertain. The V end was cut by 4 bases, the J end by 6 bases, with 10 bases between. The CDR3 runs to 13 residues. The CDR3 protein is CASSRGGPQPQHF. In DNA, the CDR3 is TGCGCCAGCAGTCGAGGGGGACCTCAGCCCCAGCATTTT.

The chain couples TRBV14 to TRBJ2-5; D ambiguous. The germline gives CDR1 SGHDN, CDR2 FVKESK. The CDR3 runs 12 residues. V gave up 3 bases and J gave up 0 bases, with 2 bases separating them. The CDR3 is CASSQYQETQYF. As DNA, the CDR3 is TGTGCCAGCAGCCAGTACCAAGAGACCCAGTACTTC.

V gene TRBV4-3 combines with J gene TRBJ1-6; the D gene is possibly TRBD1 (6 bases). The CDR3 spans 15 residues. CDR1 is LGHNA and CDR2 is YSLEER in the germline V gene. With 1 base removed from V and 8 bases from J, the gap between germline ends came to 12 bases. Here the CDR3 DNA reads TGCGCCAGCAGCCAAGGGGAGGGGGTTTATTCACCCCTCCACTTT. Protein: CASSQGEGVYSPLHF.